This T cell receptor beta chain appears in the sequencing data of a study of OX40 agonist ivuxolimab in advanced cancers. The overall study: Every 2 weeks, patients received ivuxolimab intravenously, dosed at 0.01 to 10 mg/kg. A partial response was reached by three patients: one with hepatocellular carcinoma and two with cutaneous melanoma.

The method was immunoSEQ multiplex PCR; TCRdb's version includes in-frame clones alone and lacks a portion of them. The sample consists of 90,000 to 100,000 clones, around 85% of them appearing once. In the case of this clone: Its specificity is unknown.

From germline, CDR1 is SNHLY and CDR2 FYNNEI. The CDR3 loop spans 11 amino acids. The V gene lost 8 bases and the J gene lost 7 bases, with 8 bases spanning the gap. Study conclusions and caveats: The CD4+ and CD8+ T cells in the blood had expanded clonally by week 6 at 0.1 to 3.0 mg/kg. Low levels of normalized T-cell clonal expansion also appeared in some nonresponders.

The chain couples TRBV2 to TRBJ1-4; D unclear. Sequenced material: CD4+ or CD8+ T cells sorted from blood, taken in a trial of the OX40 agonist ivuxolimab. The clonotype comes from an adult with an advanced solid tumor such as melanoma, head and neck, liver or kidney cancer. The CDR3, as DNA: TGTGCCAGCTACCAGTTTGAAAAACTGTTTTTT. Amino acid sequence: CASYQFEKLFF.